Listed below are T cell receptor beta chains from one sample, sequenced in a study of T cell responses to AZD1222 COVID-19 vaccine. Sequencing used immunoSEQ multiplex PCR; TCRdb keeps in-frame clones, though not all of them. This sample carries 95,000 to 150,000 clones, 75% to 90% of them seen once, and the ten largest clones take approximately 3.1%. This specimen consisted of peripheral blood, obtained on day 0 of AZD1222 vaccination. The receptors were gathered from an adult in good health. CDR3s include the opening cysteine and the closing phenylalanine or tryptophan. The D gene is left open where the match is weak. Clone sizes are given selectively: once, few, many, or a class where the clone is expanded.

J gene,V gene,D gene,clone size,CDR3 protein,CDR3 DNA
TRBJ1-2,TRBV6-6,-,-,CASSESWRGLNYGYTF,TGTGCCAGCAGCGAATCGTGGAGGGGCCTTAACTATGGCTACACCTTC
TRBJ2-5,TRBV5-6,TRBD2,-,CASSLAGGPRYQETQYF,TGTGCCAGCAGCTTGGCGGGGGGGCCGAGGTACCAAGAGACCCAGTACTTC
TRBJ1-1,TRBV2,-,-,CASRGMNTEAFF,TGTGCCAGCAGGGGTATGAACACTGAAGCTTTCTTT
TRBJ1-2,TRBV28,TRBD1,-,CASSLWTGGDYGYTF,TGTGCCAGCAGTTTATGGACAGGGGGCGACTATGGCTACACCTTC
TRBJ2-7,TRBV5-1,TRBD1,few,CASSGDRGDYEQYF,TGCGCCAGCAGCGGAGACAGGGGGGACTACGAGCAGTACTTC
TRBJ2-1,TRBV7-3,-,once,CASSLLRDGEQFF,TGTGCCAGCAGCCTGCTAAGGGATGGTGAGCAGTTCTTC
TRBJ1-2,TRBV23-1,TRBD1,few,CASSQSVRGQNHGYTF,TGCGCCAGCAGTCAATCGGTGAGGGGGCAGAATCATGGCTACACCTTC
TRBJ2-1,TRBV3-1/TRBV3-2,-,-,CASSQDAPDSSYNEQFF,TGTGCCAGCAGCCAAGATGCCCCCGACAGCTCCTACAATGAGCAGTTCTTC
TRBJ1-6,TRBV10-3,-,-,CAISPEQRIKNSPLHF,TGTGCCATCAGCCCCGAACAGCGTATTAAAAATTCACCCCTCCACTTT
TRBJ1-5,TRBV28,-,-,CASSEYRLSNQPQHF,TGTGCCAGCAGTGAATACAGGCTTAGCAATCAGCCCCAGCATTTT
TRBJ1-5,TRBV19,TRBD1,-,CASSIREQGGWSNQPQHF,TGTGCCAGTAGTATAAGAGAACAGGGGGGTTGGAGCAATCAGCCCCAGCATTTT
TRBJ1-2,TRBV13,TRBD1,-,CASSSRDRGAYGYTF,TGTGCCAGCAGCTCCCGGGACAGGGGGGCCTATGGCTACACCTTC
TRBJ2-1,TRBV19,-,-,CASSIGGWGNNEQFF,TGTGCCAGTAGTATCGGAGGGTGGGGGAACAATGAGCAGTTCTTC
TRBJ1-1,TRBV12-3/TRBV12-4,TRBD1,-,CASSPGTGVEAFF,TGTGCCAGCAGTCCCGGGACAGGGGTTGAAGCTTTCTTT
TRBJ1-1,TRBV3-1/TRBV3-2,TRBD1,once,CASSQFNGDRVTF,TGTGCCAGCAGCCAATTTAACGGGGACAGGGTTACCTTT